This T cell receptor (beta chain) emerged from a study of shared clonotypes between healthy human individuals. This clone has a single count. Its target is unknown. As originally analysed: ImmunoSEQ gave junction-only sequences without quality scores, so filtering differed. Profiled with immunoSEQ multiplex PCR; TCRdb holds only in-frame clones, not every one. That table is the source of V, J and clone size, and D and trimming were worked out from the DNA. The repertoire holds roughly 640,000 clones, about 74% seen once, with over 1.5% in the top ten. Study observations and caveats: Sampling used blood alone; tissue repertoires probably differ.

Donation came from healthy HIV-negative adults that had no recent acute infections or vaccinations. This sequence was found in a woman aged 25 to 39 in good health. Sequenced material: memory CD4+ T cells sorted from blood. Described subset: CD45RA-negative fraction.

The CDR3 DNA follows: TGTGCCATCAGTTCAAGCGGGAGTGGATACGAGCAGTACTTC. This gives the protein CAISSSGSGYEQYF. The chain employs TRBV10-3 and TRBJ2-7; 8 nucleotides match TRBD2. The germline V gene has CDR1 ENHRY and CDR2 SYGVKD. Losses at the gene ends were 5 bases for V and 4 bases for J; bases not matched to a gene: 7. This CDR3 is 14 amino acids long.